The clone carrying this T cell receptor (beta chain) was counted only a few times. Its antigen is currently unknown. This sample is part of a study of identical twins. Study-level results: Analyses of zero insertions could be partly confounded by invariant MAIT and iNKT cells. In drawing conclusions, the study used cross-sectional statistical analysis and did not follow the same donors. For cord blood, abundant beta clonotypes had fewer insertions, unlike memory repertoires, which showed none.

Deletions cut 7 bases from V and 6 bases from J, with 11 bases between. CDR3 length: 12 amino acids. Everyone who donated was a healthy Caucasian. TCRdb processed the 5' RACE reads anew with MiXCR; each CDR3 protein has one entry. Among approximately 550,000 distinct CDR3 sequences, around 22% were seen once, and the ten largest hold roughly 0.5%. The same specimen was also included in a second study, on yellow fever vaccine responses in identical twins.

This sequence originates from a young woman in good health. This rearrangement joins TRBV12-3 or TRBV12-4 to TRBJ2-3; D unclear. Material for sequencing was CD4+ T cells sorted from blood. CDR3 protein: CASTSVLDTQYF. The CDR3 region has the DNA TGTGCCAGCACCTCGGTTCTGGATACGCAGTATTTT.